This entry describes one T cell receptor beta chain. Its antigen is as yet unknown. These data come from a study of CD8 T cells in ankylosing spondylitis. Study-wide results and caveats: Disease-linked clones bore a CD8+ phenotype, appearing relatively rarely in peripheral blood. A TCR beta motif of fewer than ten highly homologous variants seemed to mark ankylosing spondylitis blood. Reported data indicate significant enrichment of disease-linked clones within matched ankylosing spondylitis synovial fluid.

For TCR beta, libraries came from quantitative 5'-RACE with molecular barcodes. One entry per CDR3 protein, called by TCRdb with MiXCR from the 5' RACE reads. The sample includes around 140,000 distinct CDR3 sequences, about an eighth of them seen just once. CDR1 is SEHNR, CDR2 FQNEAQ, per germline (reference sequence). The CDR3 spans 13 residues. Deletions cut 3 bases from V and 6 bases from J, with 11 bases between. The clonotype comes from a female donor with ankylosing spondylitis or in good health (not recorded which). The chain has TRBV7-9 and TRBJ1-1, with D tentatively TRBD1 (5 bases). Sequencing used blood, either unsorted or a sorted T cell fraction (not recorded which). The CDR3 region is CASSLGTRAEAFF. In DNA, the CDR3 is TGTGCCAGCAGCTTGGGGACGAGGGCTGAAGCTTTCTTT.